This record looks at one T cell receptor (beta chain) sequence and its context. Its cognate antigen is unknown. The CDR3 is cut off 3 residues early in the read; its end comes from the germline J gene. The data belong to a study of T cells in women clearing cervical HPV infection. On the study more broadly: Controls were women whose single incident HPV16 infection cleared within 12 months without precancer or cancer. Case blood was drawn a median approximately 150 days after lesion detection. Overall study results and limits: It is unknown whether associations predate infection; no effector/memory or HPV-specific sorting. Repertoire richness, not evenness, was significantly elevated in CIN3+ cases versus controls.

Here immunoSEQ multiplex PCR was the method, and the copy in TCRdb shows in-frame clones only, minus some. Seen in this sample are about 23,000 clones; the ten most common clones hold approximately 24%. V lost 5 bases and J lost 9; bases outside the gene matches: 9. From germline, CDR1 is DFQATT and CDR2 SNEGSKA (reference sequence). The CDR3 is 15 amino acids. V and J are TRBV20-1 and TRBJ2-2; 13 nucleotides align to TRBD2. The specimen sequenced was blood buffy coat. This clonotype originated in a woman aged 18-70 years with a cervical HPV16 infection that either progressed to CIN3+ or cleared (not recorded which). The CDR3 bases that were read are TGCAGTGCTCGACGGACTAGCGGGAGCGCCAGGGAG. It specifies CSARRTSGSARE. The whole CDR3 protein reads CSARRTSGSARELFF.